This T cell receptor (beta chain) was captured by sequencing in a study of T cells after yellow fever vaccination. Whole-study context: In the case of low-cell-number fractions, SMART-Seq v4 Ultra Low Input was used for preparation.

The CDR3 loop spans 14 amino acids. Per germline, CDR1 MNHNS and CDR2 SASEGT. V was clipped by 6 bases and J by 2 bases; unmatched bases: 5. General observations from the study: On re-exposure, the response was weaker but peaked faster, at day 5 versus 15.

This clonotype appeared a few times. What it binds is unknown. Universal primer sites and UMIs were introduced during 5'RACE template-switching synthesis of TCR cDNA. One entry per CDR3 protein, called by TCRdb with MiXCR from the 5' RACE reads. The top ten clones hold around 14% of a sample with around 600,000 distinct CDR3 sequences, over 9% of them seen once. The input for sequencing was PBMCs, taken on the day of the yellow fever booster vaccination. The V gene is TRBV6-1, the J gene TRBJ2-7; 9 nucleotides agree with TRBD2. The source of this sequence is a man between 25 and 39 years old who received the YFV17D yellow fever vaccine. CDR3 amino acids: CASRLTSGAYEQYF. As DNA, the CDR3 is TGTGCCAGCAGGCTGACTAGCGGAGCCTACGAGCAGTACTTC.